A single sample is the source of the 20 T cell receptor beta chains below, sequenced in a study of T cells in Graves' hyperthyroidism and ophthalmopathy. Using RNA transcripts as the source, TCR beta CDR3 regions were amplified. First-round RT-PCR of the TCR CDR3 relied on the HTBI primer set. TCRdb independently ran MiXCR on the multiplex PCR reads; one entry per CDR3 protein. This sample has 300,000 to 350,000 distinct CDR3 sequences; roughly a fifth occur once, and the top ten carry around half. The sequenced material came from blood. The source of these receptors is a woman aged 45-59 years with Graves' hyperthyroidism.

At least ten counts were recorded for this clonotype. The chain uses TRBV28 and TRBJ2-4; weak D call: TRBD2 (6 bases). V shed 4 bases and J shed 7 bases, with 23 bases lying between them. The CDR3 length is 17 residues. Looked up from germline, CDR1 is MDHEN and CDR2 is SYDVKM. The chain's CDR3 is CASSSQTSGTPRNIQYF. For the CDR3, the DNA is TGTGCCAGCAGTTCACAGACCTCCGGGACTCCGAGGAACATTCAGTACTTC.

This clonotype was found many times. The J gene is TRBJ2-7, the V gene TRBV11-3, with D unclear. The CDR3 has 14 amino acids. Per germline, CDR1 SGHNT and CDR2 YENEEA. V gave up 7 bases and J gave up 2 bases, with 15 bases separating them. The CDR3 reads CASTSSGQTYEQYF. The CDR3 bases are TGTGCCAGCACCTCCTCGGGCCAGACCTACGAGCAGTACTTC. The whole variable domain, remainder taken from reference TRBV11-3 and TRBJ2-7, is EAGVVQSPRYKIIEKKQPVAFWCNPISGHNTLYWYLQNLGQGPELLIRYENEEAVDDSQLPKDRFSAERLKGVDSTLKIQPAELGDSAVYLCASTSSGQTYEQYFGPGTRLTVT.

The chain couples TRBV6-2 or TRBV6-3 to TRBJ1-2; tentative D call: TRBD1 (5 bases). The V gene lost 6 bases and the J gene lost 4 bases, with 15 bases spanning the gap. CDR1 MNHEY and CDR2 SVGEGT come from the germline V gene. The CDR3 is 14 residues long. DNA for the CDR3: TGTGCCAGCAGCCCCGCGGACACGCTCTATGGCTACACCTTC. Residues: CASSPADTLYGYTF.

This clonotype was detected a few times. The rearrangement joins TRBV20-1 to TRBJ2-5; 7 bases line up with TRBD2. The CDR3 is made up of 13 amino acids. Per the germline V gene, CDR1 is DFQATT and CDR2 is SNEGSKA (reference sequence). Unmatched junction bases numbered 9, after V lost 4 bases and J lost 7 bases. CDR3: CSAKRGPSGTQYF. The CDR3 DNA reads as TGCAGTGCTAAGCGGGGACCTTCCGGGACCCAGTACTTC.

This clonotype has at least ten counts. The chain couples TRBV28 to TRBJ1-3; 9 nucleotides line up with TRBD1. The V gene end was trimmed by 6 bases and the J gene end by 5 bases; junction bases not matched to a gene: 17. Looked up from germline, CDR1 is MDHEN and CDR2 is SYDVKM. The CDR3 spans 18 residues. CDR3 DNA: TGTGCCAGCAGACCAGGAGATACGACCGGGACAGGGCGAAACACCATATATTTT. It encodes CASRPGDTTGTGRNTIYF.

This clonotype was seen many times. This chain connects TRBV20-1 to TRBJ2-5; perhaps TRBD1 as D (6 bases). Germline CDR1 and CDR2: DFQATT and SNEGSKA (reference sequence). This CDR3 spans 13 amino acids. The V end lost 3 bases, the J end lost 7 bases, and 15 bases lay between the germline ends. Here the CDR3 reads CSARDSLPRTQYF. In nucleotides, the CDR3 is TGCAGTGCTAGGGACAGCCTGCCGCGGACCCAGTACTTC.

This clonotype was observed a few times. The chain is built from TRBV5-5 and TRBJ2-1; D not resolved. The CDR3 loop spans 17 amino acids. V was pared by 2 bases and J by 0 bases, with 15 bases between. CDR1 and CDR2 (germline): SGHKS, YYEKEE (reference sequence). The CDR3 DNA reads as TGTGCCAGCAGCTTTCCTGGGATAGCCAGCTCCTACAATGAGCAGTTCTTC. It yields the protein CASSFPGIASSYNEQFF.

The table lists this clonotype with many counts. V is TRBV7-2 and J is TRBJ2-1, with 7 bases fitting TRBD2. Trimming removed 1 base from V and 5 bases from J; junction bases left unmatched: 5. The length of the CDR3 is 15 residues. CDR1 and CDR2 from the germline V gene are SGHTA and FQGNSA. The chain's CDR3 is CASSLELALDNEQFF. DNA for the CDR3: TGTGCCAGCAGCTTAGAACTAGCGCTTGACAATGAGCAGTTCTTC.

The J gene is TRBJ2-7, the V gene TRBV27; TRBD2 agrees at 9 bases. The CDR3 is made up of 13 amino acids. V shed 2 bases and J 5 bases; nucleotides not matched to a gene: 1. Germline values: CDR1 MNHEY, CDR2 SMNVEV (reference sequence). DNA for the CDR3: TGTGCCAGCAGTTTAGCGGGAGGGCACGAGCAGTACTTC. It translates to CASSLAGGHEQYF.

CDR3 DNA: TGTGCCAGCAGTGAAACAGACAGGTCCTCATTAACCGGGGAGCTGTTTTTT. Translating gives CASSETDRSSLTGELFF. The chain couples TRBV6-1 to TRBJ2-2; D might be TRBD1 (6 bases). Germline CDR1 MNHNS, CDR2 SASEGT. The V gene lost 2 bases and the J gene lost 5 bases, with 18 bases spanning the gap. This CDR3 has 17 residues.

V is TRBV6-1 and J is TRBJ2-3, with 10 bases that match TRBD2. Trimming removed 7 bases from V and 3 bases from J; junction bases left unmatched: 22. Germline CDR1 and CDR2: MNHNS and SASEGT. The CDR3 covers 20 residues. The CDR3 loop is CASKKLRLIGLAGVTDTQYF. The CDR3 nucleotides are TGTGCCAGCAAGAAGTTAAGGCTCATTGGGCTAGCGGGAGTAACAGATACGCAGTATTTT.

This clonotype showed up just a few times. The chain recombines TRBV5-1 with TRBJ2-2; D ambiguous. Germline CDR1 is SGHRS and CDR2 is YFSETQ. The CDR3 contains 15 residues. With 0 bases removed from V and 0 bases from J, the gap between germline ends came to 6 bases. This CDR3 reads CASSLVQSNTGELFF. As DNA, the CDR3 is TGCGCCAGCAGCTTGGTACAATCGAACACCGGGGAGCTGTTTTTT.

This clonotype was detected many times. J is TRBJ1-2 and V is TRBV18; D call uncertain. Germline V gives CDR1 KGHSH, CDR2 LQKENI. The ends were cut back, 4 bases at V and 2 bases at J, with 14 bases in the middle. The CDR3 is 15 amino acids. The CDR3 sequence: CASSLNPRANYGYTF. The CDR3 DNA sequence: TGTGCCAGCTCACTTAATCCACGGGCAAACTATGGCTACACCTTC.

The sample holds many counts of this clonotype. The CDR3 bases are TGTGCCAGCAGTCCCCGGGGACAGGCGAACTATGGCTACACCTTC. Residues: CASSPRGQANYGYTF. The V and J genes are TRBV27 and TRBJ1-2; 8 bases are shared with TRBD1. After removal of 5 bases from V and 2 bases from J, the junction contained 7 bases not matched to a gene. Germline V gene lookup returns CDR1 MNHEY and CDR2 SMNVEV (reference sequence). CDR3 length: 15 amino acids.

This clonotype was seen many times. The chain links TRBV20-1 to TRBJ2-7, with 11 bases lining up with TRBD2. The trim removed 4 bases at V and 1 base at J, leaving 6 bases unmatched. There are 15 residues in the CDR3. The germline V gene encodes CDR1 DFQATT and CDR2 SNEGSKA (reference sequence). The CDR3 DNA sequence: TGCAGTGCTACCCTGACTAGCGGGGCGTCCTACGAGCAGTACTTC. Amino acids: CSATLTSGASYEQYF.

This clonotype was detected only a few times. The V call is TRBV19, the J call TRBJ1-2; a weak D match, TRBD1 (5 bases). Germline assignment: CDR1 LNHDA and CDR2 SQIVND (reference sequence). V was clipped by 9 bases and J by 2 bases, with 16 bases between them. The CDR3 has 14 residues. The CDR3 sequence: CASRVTAGNYGYTF. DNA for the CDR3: TGTGCCAGCAGGGTCACTGCTGGGAACTATGGCTACACCTTC.

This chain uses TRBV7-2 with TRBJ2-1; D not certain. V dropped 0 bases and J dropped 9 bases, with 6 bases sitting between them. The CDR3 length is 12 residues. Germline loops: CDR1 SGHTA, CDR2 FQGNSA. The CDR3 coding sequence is TGTGCCAGCAGCTTAGCGCTGGGTGAGCAGTTCTTC. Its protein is CASSLALGEQFF.

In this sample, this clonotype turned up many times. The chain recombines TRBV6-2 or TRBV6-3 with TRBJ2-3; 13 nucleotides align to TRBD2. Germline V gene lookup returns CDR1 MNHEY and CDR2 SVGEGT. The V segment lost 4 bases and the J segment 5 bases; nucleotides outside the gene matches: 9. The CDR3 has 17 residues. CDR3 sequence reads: CASSSGGLAGAKDTQYF. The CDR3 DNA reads TGTGCCAGCAGTTCGGGAGGACTAGCGGGGGCGAAAGATACGCAGTATTTT.

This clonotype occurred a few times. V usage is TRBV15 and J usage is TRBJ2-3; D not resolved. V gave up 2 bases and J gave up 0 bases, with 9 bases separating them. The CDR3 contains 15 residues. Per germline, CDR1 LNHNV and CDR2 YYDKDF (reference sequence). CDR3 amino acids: CATSRTTMSTDTQYF. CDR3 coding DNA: TGTGCCACCAGCAGAACTACCATGAGCACAGATACGCAGTATTTT. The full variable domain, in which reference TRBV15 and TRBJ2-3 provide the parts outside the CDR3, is DAMVIQNPRYQVTQFGKPVTLSCSQTLNHNVMYWYQQKSSQAPKLLFHYYDKDFNNEADTPDNFQSRRPNTSFCFLDIRSPGLGDTAMYLCATSRTTMSTDTQYFGPGTRLTVL.

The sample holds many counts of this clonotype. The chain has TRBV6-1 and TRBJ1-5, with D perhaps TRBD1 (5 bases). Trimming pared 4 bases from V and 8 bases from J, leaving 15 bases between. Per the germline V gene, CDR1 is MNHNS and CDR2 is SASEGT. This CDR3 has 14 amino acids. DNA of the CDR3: TGTGCCAGCAGTGCCACCGGGACGATCAAGCCCCAGCATTTT. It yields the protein CASSATGTIKPQHF.